One sample yielded the 13 T cell receptor beta chains listed below, sequenced in a study of cytomegalovirus exposure and HLA in healthy donors. It was with 60 Vbeta and 13 Jbeta primers that the PCR ran. The method was immunoSEQ multiplex PCR; TCRdb's version includes in-frame clones alone and lacks a portion of them. Seen here are about 160,000 clones, 75% to 90% observed once, and the top ten hold about 6.3%. The specimen was PBMCs. The source is a male donor in good health and CMV-seropositive.

This clone was observed once. The rearrangement uses TRBV6-5 and TRBJ1-1, with D tentatively TRBD1 (6 bases). The CDR3 runs 15 residues. In germline, CDR1 is MNHEY, CDR2 SVGAGI. V lost 6 bases and J lost 6, with 20 bases in between. CDR3 protein: CASRPRGSGGPEAFF. The CDR3 DNA sequence: TGTGCCAGCAGGCCCCGTGGCAGCGGGGGGCCTGAAGCTTTCTTT.

This rearrangement joins TRBV10-3 to TRBJ2-7; 11 bases align to TRBD2. This CDR3 is built from 15 residues. Germline-derived CDR1 and CDR2 are ENHRY and SYGVKD. After removal of 3 bases from V and 4 bases from J, the junction contained 5 bases not matched to a gene. CDR3 nucleotides: TGTGCCATCAGTGACCTCGGGACTAGCGGATACGAGCAGTACTTC. Protein product: CAISDLGTSGYEQYF.

V usage is TRBV5-5 and J usage is TRBJ1-5, with TRBD1 identical over 7 bases. The CDR3 extends over 13 amino acids. From germline, CDR1 is SGHKS and CDR2 YYEKEE (reference sequence). Losses at the gene ends were 4 bases for V and 3 bases for J; bases not matched to a gene: 1. CDR3 residues: CASSRGPNQPQHF. CDR3 DNA: TGTGCCAGCAGCAGGGGGCCCAATCAGCCCCAGCATTTT.

The rearrangement links TRBV7-2 to TRBJ2-3, with 9 bases lining up with TRBD1. The CDR3 has 15 amino acids. CDR1 and CDR2 (germline): SGHTA, FQGNSA. V dropped 1 base and J dropped 3; count of bases not matched to a gene: 2. Here the CDR3 DNA reads TGTGCCAGCAGCTTAGGTGGGACAGGGACAGATACGCAGTATTTT. This codes for CASSLGGTGTDTQYF.

The chain employs TRBV7-2 and TRBJ1-4, with a weak D call TRBD1 (6 bases). V lost 5 bases, J lost 3 bases, and 10 bases lay in between. The CDR3 length is 14 residues. From germline, CDR1 is SGHTA and CDR2 FQGNSA. Here the CDR3 DNA reads TGTGCCAGCAGCGCAGGGGCTTCTAATGAAAAACTGTTTTTT. This sequence encodes CASSAGASNEKLFF.

J is TRBJ1-6 and V is TRBV19; TRBD1 matches at 7 bases. Germline V lookup: CDR1 LNHDA, CDR2 SQIVND (reference sequence). V shed 2 bases and J 0 bases; nucleotides not matched to a gene: 13. This CDR3 spans 20 amino acids. CDR3 sequence (DNA): TGTGCCAGTAGTATACGGGGTGTGAGGGGGCCGAGCTCCTATAATTCACCCCTCCACTTT. Translated, it gives CASSIRGVRGPSSYNSPLHF.

The chain uses TRBV4-2 and TRBJ2-1; 11 bases map to TRBD2. This CDR3 is built from 15 residues. The junction had 1 base not matched to a gene; V was cut back by 5 bases and J by 1 base. Germline CDR1 is LGHNA and CDR2 is YNFKEQ. CDR3 nucleotides: TGTGCCAGCAGCTGGACTAGCGGGTCCTACAATGAGCAGTTCTTC. Translation: CASSWTSGSYNEQFF.

This rearrangement joins TRBV5-1 to TRBJ2-1; TRBD2 matches at 8 bases. V lost 0 bases, J lost 4 bases, and 6 bases stayed unmatched. CDR3 size: 16 residues. Germline CDR1 reads SGHRS; CDR2 reads YFSETQ. The CDR3 protein is CASSLVSSGGYNEQFF. The CDR3 bases are TGCGCCAGCAGCTTGGTGTCGAGCGGGGGTTACAATGAGCAGTTCTTC.

The chain carries TRBV7-2 and TRBJ1-5, with a weak D call TRBD1 (5 bases). The CDR3 sequence is 13 residues long. The germline V gene has CDR1 SGHTA and CDR2 FQGNSA. The ends were cut back, 5 bases at V and 7 bases at J, with 12 bases in the middle. In DNA, the CDR3 is TGTGCCAGCAGCCAGGACAAGGAACAGCCCCAGCATTTT. Its translation is CASSQDKEQPQHF.

This clone was found once. This sequence joins TRBV29-1 and TRBJ2-1; 8 positions agree with TRBD2. Germline CDR1 reads SQVTM; CDR2 reads ANQGSEA. CDR3 length: 16 residues. V gave up 0 bases and J gave up 3 bases; unmatched junction bases: 7. CDR3 amino acids: CSVEDRSGIGYNEQFF. The CDR3, as DNA: TGCAGCGTTGAAGATCGTAGCGGGATTGGCTACAATGAGCAGTTCTTC.

The chain uses TRBV5-1 and TRBJ2-5, with 7 nucleotides matching TRBD2. The J call is uncertain, as TRBJ2-7 better fits the DNA end. Germline V CDR1 and CDR2: SGHRS, YFSETQ. The CDR3 covers 12 residues. CDR3 nucleotides: TGCGCCAGCGGCGGGAGCCCAGGCGAGCAGTACTTC. This translates into CASGGSPGEQYF.

The chain uses TRBV5-5 and TRBJ1-2; tentative D call: TRBD1 (6 bases). This CDR3 region has 18 residues. In germline, CDR1 is SGHKS, CDR2 YYEKEE (reference sequence). Between the trimmed V and J ends, which lost 0 bases and 5 bases, there was a span of 23 bases. CDR3 nucleotides: TGTGCCAGCAGCTTGGACAGTCGGGGGGCATCGGCGGCTTATGGCTACACCTTC. This sequence encodes CASSLDSRGASAAYGYTF. The complete variable domain, with remaining parts taken from reference TRBV5-5 and TRBJ1-2, reads DAGVTQSPTHLIKTRGQQVTLRCSPISGHKSVSWYQQVLGQGPQFIFQYYEKEERGRGNFPDRFSARQFPNYSSELNVNALLLGDSALYLCASSLDSRGASAAYGYTFGSGTRLTVV.

This sequence joins TRBV19 and TRBJ1-1; a possible D gene is TRBD1 (5 bases). The CDR3 is 14 amino acids. Trimming stripped 7 bases from V and 0 bases from J, with 12 bases between. Germline CDR1 LNHDA, CDR2 SQIVND (reference sequence). CDR3 coding DNA: TGTGCCAGTATCGGGGGATTATTGAACACTGAAGCTTTCTTT. Encoded protein: CASIGGLLNTEAFF.